This paragraph reports one TCR beta chain. Antigen: not known. Sequencing was performed with immunoSEQ multiplex PCR; in TCRdb, only in-frame clones are kept and a portion is missing. The sample consists of about 100,000 clones, less than 95% of them appearing once. This sample stems from a study of OX40 agonist ivuxolimab in advanced cancers. Study context: Patients with hepatocellular carcinoma, melanoma, renal cell or head and neck cancer made up the dose-escalation patients.

Study-level points and caveats: The CD4+ and CD8+ T cells in the blood had expanded clonally by week 6 at 0.1 to 3.0 mg/kg. Low normalized T-cell clonal expansion was also seen in some nonresponders.

At cycle 4 day 1, cycle 7 day 1, and baseline, blood was sampled. This TCR derives from an adult with an advanced solid tumor such as melanoma, head and neck, liver or kidney cancer. This material consisted of CD4+ or CD8+ T cells sorted from blood, taken in a trial of the OX40 agonist ivuxolimab.

The CDR3 sequence is CASSLAGNTEAFF. In nucleotides, the CDR3 is TGTGCCAGCAGCTTGGCAGGGAACACTGAAGCTTTCTTT. This chain connects TRBV5-4 to TRBJ1-1; D gene unclear. The CDR3 contains 13 residues. Germline CDR1 and CDR2: SGHNT and YYREEE (reference sequence). Trimming stripped 0 bases from V and 1 base from J, with 4 bases between.